This TCR beta chain emerged from a study of T cells after yellow fever vaccination. General study findings and limits: Booster samples showed a return of most primary-vaccination clones (about 97% CD4, about 85% CD8). Within FACS-sorted repertoires, abundant clonotypes contaminating from the bulk population could be present. Weaker, the secondary response peaked sooner, at day 5 versus 15.

UMIs and a universal primer site were added when TCR cDNA was made by 5'RACE template switching. TCRdb re-analysed the 5' RACE reads in MiXCR, keeping a single row per CDR3 protein. The sample holds around 300,000 distinct CDR3 sequences, 10% to 15% seen once. This clonotype has more than one count but fewer than ten. What it binds is unknown. The germline gives CDR1 SGHTA, CDR2 FQGNSA. This CDR3 contains 14 residues. V lost 1 base to trimming and J lost 6 bases, with 12 bases between them. The chain couples TRBV7-2 to TRBJ1-1, with D perhaps matching TRBD1 (6 bases). The starting material was CD4+ T cells sorted from PBMCs, obtained 45 days after the yellow fever booster vaccination. The receptor was isolated from a man younger than 40 who received the YFV17D yellow fever vaccine. CDR3: CASSLVTGSAEAFF. CDR3 DNA sequence: TGTGCCAGCAGCTTAGTCACAGGGAGCGCTGAAGCTTTCTTT.